The clone carrying this T cell receptor (beta chain) was detected many times. The data originate from a study of T cells in Graves' hyperthyroidism and ophthalmopathy. The cohort's ophthalmopathy patients, a group with duration under 3 months, had a Clinical Activity Score of at least 3 and a NOSPECS grade of at least 4. Uncontrolled infection, other autoimmune disease, pregnancy or lactation disqualified patients from enrolment. The V end was cut by 4 bases, the J end by 2 bases, with 6 bases between. This CDR3 has 12 residues. Germline V gives CDR1 SNHLY, CDR2 FYNNEI. RNA transcripts yielded amplified TCR beta CDR3 regions. With the HTBI primer set, the TCR CDR3 went through a first round of RT-PCR. Each CDR3 protein is one row after TCRdb ran MiXCR on the multiplex PCR reads. The data show some 490,000 distinct CDR3 sequences, with 15% to 20% seen just once and approximately 30% held by the top ten.

This TCR was recovered from a woman in her thirties with Graves' ophthalmopathy. Sequenced: blood. V and J are TRBV2 and TRBJ2-7; D uncertain. CDR3 in DNA: TGTGCCAGCAGTGTCAACGCCTACGAGCAGTACTTC. It yields the protein CASSVNAYEQYF.